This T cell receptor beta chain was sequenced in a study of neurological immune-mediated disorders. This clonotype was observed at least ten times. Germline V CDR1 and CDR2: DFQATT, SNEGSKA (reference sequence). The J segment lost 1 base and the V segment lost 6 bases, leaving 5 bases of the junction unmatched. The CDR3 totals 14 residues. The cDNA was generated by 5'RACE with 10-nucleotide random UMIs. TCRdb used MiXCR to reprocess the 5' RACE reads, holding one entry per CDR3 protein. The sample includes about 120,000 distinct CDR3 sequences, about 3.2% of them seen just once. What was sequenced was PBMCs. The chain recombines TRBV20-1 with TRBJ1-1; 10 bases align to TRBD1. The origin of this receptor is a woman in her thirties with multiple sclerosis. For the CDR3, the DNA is TGCAGTGCACGGGACAGGGGCTGGAACACTGAAGCTTTCTTT. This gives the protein CSARDRGWNTEAFF.